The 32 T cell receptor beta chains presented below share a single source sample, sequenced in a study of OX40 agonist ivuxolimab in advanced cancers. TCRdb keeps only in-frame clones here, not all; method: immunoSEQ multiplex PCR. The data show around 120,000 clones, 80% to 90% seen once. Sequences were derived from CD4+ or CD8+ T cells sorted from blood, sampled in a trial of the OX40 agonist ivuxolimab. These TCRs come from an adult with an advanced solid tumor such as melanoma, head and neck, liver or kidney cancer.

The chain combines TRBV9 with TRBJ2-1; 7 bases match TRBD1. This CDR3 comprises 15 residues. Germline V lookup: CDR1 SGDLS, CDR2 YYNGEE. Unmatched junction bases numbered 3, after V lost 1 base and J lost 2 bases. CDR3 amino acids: CASSVLQGAYNEQFF. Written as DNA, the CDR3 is TGTGCCAGCAGCGTACTTCAGGGGGCCTACAATGAGCAGTTCTTC.

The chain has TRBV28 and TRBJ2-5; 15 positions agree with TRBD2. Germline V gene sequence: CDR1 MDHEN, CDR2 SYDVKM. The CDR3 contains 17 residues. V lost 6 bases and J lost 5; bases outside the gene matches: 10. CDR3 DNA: TGTGCCAGCAGCCCGGGGACTAGCGGGGGGTGGAAGGAGACCCAGTACTTC. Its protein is CASSPGTSGGWKETQYF. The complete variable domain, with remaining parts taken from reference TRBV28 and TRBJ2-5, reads DVKVTQSSRYLVKRTGEKVFLECVQDMDHENMFWYRQDPGLGLRLIYFSYDVKMKEKGDIPEGYSVSREKKERFSLILESASTNQTSMYLCASSPGTSGGWKETQYFGPGTRLLVL.

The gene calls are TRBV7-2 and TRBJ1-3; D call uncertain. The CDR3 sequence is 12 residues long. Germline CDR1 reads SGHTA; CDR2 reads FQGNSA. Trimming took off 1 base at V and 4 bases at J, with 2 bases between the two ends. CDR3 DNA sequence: TGTGCCAGCAGCTTAGGAGGAAACACCATATATTTT. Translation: CASSLGGNTIYF. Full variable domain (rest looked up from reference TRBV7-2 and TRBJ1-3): GAGVSQSPSNKVTEKGKDVELRCDPISGHTALYWYRQSLGQGLEFLIYFQGNSAPDKSGLPSDRFSAERTGGSVSTLTIQRTQQEDSAVYLCASSLGGNTIYFGEGSWLTVV.

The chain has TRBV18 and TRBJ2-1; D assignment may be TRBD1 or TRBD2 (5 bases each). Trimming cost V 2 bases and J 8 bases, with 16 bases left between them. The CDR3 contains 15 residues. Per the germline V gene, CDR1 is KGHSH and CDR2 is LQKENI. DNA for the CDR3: TGTGCCAGCTCACCAGCGGGTGGGGGATATCATGAGCAGTTCTTC. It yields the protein CASSPAGGGYHEQFF.

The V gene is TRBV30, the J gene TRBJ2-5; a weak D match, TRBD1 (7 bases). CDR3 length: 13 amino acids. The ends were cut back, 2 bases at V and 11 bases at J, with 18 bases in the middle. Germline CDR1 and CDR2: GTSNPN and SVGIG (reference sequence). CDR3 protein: CAWSTGVVREQYF. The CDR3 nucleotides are TGTGCCTGGAGTACAGGGGTGGTACGGGAGCAGTACTTC.

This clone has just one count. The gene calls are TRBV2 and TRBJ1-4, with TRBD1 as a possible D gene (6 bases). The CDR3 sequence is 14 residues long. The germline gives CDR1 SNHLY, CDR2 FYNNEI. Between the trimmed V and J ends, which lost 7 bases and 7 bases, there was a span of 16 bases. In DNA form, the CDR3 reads TGTGCCAGCAATCAGGGGACTTTGGGTGAAAAACTGTTTTTT. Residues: CASNQGTLGEKLFF.

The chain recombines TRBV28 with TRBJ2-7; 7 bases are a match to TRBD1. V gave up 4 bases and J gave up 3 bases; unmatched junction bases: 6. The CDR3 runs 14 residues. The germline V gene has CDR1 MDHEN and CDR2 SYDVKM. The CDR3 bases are TGTGCCAGCAGTTGGCAGGGGGTTGGCTACGAGCAGTACTTC. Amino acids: CASSWQGVGYEQYF.

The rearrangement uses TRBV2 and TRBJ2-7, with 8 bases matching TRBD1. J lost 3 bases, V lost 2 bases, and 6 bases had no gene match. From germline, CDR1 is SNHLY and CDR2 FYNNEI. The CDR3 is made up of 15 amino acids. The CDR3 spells CASSEIRTGFYEQYF. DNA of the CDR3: TGTGCCAGCAGTGAAATCCGGACAGGGTTCTACGAGCAGTACTTC. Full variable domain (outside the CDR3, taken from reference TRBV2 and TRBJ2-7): EPEVTQTPSHQVTQMGQEVILRCVPISNHLYFYWYRQILGQKVEFLVSFYNNEISEKSEIFDDQFSVERPDGSNFTLKIRSTKLEDSAMYFCASSEIRTGFYEQYFGPGTRLTVT.

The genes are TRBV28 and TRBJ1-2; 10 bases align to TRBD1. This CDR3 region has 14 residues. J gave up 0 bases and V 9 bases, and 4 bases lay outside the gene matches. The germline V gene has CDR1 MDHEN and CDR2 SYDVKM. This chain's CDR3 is CASGTGATNYGYTF. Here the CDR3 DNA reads TGTGCCAGTGGGACAGGGGCGACTAACTATGGCTACACCTTC.

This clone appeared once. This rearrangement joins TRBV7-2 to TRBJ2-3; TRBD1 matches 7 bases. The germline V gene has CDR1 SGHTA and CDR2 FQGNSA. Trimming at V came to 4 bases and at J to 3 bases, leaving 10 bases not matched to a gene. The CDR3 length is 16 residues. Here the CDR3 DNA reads TGTGCCAGCAGCTATACCCGGGACAGTTGGACAGATACGCAGTATTTT. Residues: CASSYTRDSWTDTQYF.

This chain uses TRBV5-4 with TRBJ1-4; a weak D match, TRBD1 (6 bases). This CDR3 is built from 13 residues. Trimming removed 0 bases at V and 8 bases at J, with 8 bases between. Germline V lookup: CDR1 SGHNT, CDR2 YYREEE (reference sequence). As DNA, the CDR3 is TGTGCCAGCAGCTTGGGACAGGTGGAAAAACTGTTTTTT. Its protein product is CASSLGQVEKLFF.

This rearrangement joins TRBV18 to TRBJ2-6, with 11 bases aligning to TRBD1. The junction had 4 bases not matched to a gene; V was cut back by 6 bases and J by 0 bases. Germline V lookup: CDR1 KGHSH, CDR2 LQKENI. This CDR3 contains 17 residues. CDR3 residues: CASSRTGGFSGANVLTF. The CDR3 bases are TGTGCCAGCTCCCGGACAGGGGGCTTCTCTGGGGCCAACGTCCTGACTTTC.

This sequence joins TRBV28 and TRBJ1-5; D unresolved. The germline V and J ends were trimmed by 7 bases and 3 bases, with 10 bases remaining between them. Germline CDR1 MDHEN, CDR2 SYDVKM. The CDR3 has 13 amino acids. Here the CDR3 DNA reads TGTGCCAGCATAACCCGGATCAATCAGCCCCAGCATTTT. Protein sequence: CASITRINQPQHF.

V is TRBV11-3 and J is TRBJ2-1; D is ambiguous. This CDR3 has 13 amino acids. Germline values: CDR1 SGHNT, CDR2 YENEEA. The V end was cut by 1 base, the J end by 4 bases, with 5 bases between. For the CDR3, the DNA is TGTGCCAGCAGCTTAGCAGCATACAATGAGCAGTTCTTC. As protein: CASSLAAYNEQFF.

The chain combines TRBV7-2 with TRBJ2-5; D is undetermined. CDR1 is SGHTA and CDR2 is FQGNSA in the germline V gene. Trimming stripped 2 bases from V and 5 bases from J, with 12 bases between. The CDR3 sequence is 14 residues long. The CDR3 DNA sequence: TGTGCCAGCAGCTTACCACCTAGGCTCGAGACCCAGTACTTC. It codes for CASSLPPRLETQYF.

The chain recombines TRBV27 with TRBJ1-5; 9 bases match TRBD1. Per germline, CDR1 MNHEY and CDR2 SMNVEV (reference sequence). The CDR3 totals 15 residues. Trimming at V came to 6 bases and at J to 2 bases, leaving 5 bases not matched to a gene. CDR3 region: CASRPGQGGNQPQHF. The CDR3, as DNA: TGTGCCAGCAGGCCGGGACAGGGCGGCAATCAGCCCCAGCATTTT.

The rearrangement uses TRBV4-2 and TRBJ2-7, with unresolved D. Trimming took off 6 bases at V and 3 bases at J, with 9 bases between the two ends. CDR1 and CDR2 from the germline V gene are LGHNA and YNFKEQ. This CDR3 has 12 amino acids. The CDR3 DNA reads TGTGCCAGCAGTCATGTCGGCTACGAGCAGTACTTC. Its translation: CASSHVGYEQYF.

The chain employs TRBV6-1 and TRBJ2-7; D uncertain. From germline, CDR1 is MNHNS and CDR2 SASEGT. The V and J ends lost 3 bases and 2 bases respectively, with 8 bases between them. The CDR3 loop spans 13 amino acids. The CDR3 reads CASSEFRTYEQYF. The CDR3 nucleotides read TGTGCCAGCAGTGAGTTCAGAACCTACGAGCAGTACTTC.

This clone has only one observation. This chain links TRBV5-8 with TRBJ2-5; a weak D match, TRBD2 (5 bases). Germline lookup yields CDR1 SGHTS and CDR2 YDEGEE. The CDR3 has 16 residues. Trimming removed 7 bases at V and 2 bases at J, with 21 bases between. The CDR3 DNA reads TGTGCCAGCGGCAGAATAACGGGGTACACTCAAGAGACCCAGTACTTC. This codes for CASGRITGYTQETQYF. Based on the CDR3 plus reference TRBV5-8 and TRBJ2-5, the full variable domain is EAGVTQSPTHLIKTRGQQATLRCSPISGHTSVYWYQQALGLGLQFLLWYDEGEERNRGNFPPRFSGRQFPNYSSELNVNALELEDSALYLCASGRITGYTQETQYFGPGTRLLVL.

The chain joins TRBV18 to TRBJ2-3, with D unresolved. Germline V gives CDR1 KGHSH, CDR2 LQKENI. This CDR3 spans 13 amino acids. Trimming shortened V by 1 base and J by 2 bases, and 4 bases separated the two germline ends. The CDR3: CASSPLLTDTQYF. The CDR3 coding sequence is TGTGCCAGCTCACCACTCCTCACAGATACGCAGTATTTT.

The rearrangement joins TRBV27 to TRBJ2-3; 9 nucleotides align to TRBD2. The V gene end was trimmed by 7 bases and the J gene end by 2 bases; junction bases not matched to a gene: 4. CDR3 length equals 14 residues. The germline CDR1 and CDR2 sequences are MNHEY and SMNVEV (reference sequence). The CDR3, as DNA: TGTGCCAGCACTAAGCGGGGGGACACAGATACGCAGTATTTT. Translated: CASTKRGDTDTQYF.

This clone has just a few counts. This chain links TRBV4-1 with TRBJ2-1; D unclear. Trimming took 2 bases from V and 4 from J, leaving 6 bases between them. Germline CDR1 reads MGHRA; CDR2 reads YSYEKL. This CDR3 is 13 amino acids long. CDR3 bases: TGCGCCAGCAGCCAACAATGGTACAATGAGCAGTTCTTC. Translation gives CASSQQWYNEQFF.

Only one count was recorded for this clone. CDR3 sequence (DNA): TGTGCCAGCAGTGAAGCGCTCTCCCAGGGAAGGCAGCTTTACGAGCAGTACTTC. As protein: CASSEALSQGRQLYEQYF. This chain connects TRBV6-1 to TRBJ2-7; D perhaps matches TRBD1 (5 bases). CDR1 is MNHNS and CDR2 is SASEGT in the germline V gene. V was pared by 0 bases and J by 4 bases, with 22 bases between. The CDR3 sequence is 18 residues long.

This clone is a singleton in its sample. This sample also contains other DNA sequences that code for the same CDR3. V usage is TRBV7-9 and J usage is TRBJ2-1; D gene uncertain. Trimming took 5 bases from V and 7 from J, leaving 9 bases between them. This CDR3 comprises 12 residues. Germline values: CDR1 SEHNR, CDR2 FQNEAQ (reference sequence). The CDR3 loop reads CASSPGGNEQFF. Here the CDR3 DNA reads TGTGCCAGCAGCCCGGGTGGGAATGAGCAGTTCTTC.

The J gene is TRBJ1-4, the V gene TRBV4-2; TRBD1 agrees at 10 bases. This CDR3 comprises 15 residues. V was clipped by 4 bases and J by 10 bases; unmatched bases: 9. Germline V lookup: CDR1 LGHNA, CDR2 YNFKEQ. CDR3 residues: CASSRSDRGRGKLFF. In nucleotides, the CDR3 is TGTGCCAGCAGCCGATCTGACAGGGGGCGCGGAAAACTGTTTTTT.

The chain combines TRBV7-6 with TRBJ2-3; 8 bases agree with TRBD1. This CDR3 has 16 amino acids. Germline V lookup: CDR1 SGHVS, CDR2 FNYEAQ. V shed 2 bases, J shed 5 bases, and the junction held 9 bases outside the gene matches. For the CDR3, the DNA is TGTGCCAGCAGCTTAATAAGAGACAGGGGAAGAGATACGCAGTATTTT. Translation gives CASSLIRDRGRDTQYF.

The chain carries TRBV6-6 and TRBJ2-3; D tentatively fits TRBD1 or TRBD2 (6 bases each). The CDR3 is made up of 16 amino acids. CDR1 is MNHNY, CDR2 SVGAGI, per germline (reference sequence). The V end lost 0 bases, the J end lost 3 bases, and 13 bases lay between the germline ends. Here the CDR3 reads CASSYSRGGRTDTQYF. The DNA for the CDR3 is TGTGCCAGCAGTTACTCGAGAGGGGGGCGGACAGATACGCAGTATTTT.

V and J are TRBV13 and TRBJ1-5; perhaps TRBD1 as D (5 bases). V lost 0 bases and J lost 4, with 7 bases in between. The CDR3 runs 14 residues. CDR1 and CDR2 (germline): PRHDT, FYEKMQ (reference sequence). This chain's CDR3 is CASSLGQANQPQHF. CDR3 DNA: TGTGCCAGCAGCTTAGGACAGGCGAATCAGCCCCAGCATTTT.

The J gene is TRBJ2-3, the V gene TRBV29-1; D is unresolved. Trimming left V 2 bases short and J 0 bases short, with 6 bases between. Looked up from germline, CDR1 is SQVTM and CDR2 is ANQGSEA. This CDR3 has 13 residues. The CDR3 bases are TGCAGCGTTGAACCGGTTAGCACAGATACGCAGTATTTT. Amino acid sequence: CSVEPVSTDTQYF.

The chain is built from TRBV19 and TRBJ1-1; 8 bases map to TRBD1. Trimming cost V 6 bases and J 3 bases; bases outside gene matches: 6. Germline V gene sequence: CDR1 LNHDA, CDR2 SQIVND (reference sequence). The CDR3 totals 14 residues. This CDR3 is CASREQGVDTEAFF. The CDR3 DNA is TGTGCCAGTAGGGAACAGGGGGTCGACACTGAAGCTTTCTTT.

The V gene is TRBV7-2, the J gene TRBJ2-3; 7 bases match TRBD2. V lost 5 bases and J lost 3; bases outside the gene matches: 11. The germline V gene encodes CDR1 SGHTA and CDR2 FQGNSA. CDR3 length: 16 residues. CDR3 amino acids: CASSPASGGKTDTQYF. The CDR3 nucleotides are TGTGCCAGCAGCCCGGCGTCGGGAGGTAAAACAGATACGCAGTATTTT.

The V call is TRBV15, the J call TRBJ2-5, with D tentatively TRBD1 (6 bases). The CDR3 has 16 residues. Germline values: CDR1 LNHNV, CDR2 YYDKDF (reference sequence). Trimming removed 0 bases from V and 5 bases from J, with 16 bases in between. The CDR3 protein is CATSRDRQGPMETQYF. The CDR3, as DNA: TGTGCCACCAGCAGAGATCGGCAGGGGCCGATGGAGACCCAGTACTTC.